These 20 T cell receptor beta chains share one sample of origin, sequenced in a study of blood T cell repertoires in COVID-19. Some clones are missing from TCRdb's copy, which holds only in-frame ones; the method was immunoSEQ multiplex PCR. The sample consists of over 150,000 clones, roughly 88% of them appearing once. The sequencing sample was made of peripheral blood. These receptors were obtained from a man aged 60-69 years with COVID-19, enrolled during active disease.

CDR3 nucleotides: TGTGCCAGCAGTTTTACTAACGGGGTCTACGAGCAGTACTTC. It specifies CASSFTNGVYEQYF. This sequence joins TRBV28 and TRBJ2-7, with D possibly TRBD2 on 5 matching bases. The CDR3 is 14 amino acids. Deletions cut 3 bases from V and 3 bases from J, with 12 bases between. The germline CDR1 and CDR2 sequences are MDHEN and SYDVKM.

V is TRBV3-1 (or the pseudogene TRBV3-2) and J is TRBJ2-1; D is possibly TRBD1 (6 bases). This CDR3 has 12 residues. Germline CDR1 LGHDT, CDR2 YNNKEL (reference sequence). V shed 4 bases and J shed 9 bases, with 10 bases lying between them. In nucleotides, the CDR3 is TGTGCCAGCAGCCTCCTAGGGGGTGAGCAGTTCTTC. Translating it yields CASSLLGGEQFF.

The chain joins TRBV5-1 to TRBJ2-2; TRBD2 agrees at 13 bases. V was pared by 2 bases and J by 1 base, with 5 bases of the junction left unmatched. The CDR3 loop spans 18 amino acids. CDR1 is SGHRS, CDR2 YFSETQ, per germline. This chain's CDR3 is CASSFTSGGARNTGELFF. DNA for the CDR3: TGCGCCAGCAGCTTTACTAGCGGGGGGGCCAGGAACACCGGGGAGCTGTTTTTT.

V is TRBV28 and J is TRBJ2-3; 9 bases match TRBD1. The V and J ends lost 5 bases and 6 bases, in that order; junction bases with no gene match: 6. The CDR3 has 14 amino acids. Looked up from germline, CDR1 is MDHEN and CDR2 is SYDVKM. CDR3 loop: CASSARQGGDTQYF. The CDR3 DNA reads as TGTGCCAGCAGTGCCAGACAGGGGGGGGATACGCAGTATTTT.

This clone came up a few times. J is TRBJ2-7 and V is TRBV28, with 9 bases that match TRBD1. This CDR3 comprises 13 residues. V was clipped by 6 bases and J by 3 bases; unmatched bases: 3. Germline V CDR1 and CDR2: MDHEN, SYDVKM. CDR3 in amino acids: CASRTTGGYEQYF. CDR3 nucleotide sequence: TGTGCCAGCAGAACGACAGGGGGCTACGAGCAGTACTTC.

DNA of the CDR3: TGTGCCAGCAGTATAGGGCCGCGGGGCACTGAAGCTTTCTTT. It translates to CASSIGPRGTEAFF. The chain carries TRBV28 and TRBJ1-1, with no clear D. Trimming removed 5 bases at V and 4 bases at J, with 14 bases between. CDR3 size: 14 residues. CDR1 and CDR2 from the germline V gene are MDHEN and SYDVKM.

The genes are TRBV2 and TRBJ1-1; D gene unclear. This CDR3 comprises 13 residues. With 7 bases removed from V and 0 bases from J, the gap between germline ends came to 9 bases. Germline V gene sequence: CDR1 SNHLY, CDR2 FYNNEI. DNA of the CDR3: TGTGCCAGCACCGTAAGCATGAACACTGAAGCTTTCTTT. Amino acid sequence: CASTVSMNTEAFF.

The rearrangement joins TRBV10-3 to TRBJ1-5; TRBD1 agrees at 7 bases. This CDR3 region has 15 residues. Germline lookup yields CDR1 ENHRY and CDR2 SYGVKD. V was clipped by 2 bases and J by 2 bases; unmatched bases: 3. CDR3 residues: CAISEGQEGNQPQHF. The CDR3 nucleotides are TGTGCCATCAGTGAGGGACAGGAGGGCAATCAGCCCCAGCATTTT.

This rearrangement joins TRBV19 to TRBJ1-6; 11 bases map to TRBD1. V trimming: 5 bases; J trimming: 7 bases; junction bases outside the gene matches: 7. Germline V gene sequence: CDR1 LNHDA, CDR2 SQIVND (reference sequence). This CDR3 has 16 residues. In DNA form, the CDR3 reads TGTGCCAGTAGTGAAACCGGGACAGGGGGAAATTCACCCCTCCACTTT. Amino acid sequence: CASSETGTGGNSPLHF.

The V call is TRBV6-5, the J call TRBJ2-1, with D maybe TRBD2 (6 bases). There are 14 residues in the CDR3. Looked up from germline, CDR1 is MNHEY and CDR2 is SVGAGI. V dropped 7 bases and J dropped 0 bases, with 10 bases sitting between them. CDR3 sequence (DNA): TGTGCCAGCATGGAGGGCGGCTCCTACAATGAGCAGTTCTTC. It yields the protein CASMEGGSYNEQFF.

The CDR3 DNA reads as TGTGCCAGCAGCTTAGATTTTCTTGCGGACACTGAAGCTTTCTTT. Its translation is CASSLDFLADTEAFF. The chain uses TRBV7-2 and TRBJ1-1, with D unclear. Germline V gene sequence: CDR1 SGHTA, CDR2 FQGNSA. The V end lost 1 base, the J end lost 3 bases, and 12 bases lay between the germline ends. CDR3 length: 15 amino acids.

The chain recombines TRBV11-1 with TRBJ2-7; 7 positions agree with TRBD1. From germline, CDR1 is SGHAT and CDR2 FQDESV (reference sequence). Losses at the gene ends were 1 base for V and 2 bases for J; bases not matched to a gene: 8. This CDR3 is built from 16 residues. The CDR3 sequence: CASSLEGQVSTYEQYF. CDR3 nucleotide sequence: TGTGCCAGCAGCTTAGAAGGACAGGTCTCTACCTACGAGCAGTACTTC.

This CDR3 reads CASSIGATDTQYF. CDR3 in DNA: TGTGCCAGTAGTATAGGAGCGACAGATACGCAGTATTTT. The chain combines TRBV19 with TRBJ2-3; unclear D gene. V lost 1 base and J lost 3, with 5 bases in between. CDR1 and CDR2 from the germline V gene are LNHDA and SQIVND (reference sequence). CDR3 length: 13 amino acids.

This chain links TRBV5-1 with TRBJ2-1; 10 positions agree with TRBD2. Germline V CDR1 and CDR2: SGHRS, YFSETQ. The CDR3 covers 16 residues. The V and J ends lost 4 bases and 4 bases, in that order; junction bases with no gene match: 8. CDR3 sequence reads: CASSRLETSGYNEQFF. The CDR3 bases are TGCGCCAGCAGCCGACTTGAGACTAGCGGGTACAATGAGCAGTTCTTC.

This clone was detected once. CDR3 DNA sequence: TGTGCCAGCTCACCACCGGGTACAGGGTTCTCCGAGCAGTACTTC. This codes for CASSPPGTGFSEQYF. The V gene is TRBV18, the J gene TRBJ2-7, with D perhaps matching TRBD1 (6 bases). This CDR3 is built from 15 residues. Between the trimmed V and J ends, which lost 0 bases and 6 bases, there was a span of 15 bases. The germline gives CDR1 KGHSH, CDR2 LQKENI.

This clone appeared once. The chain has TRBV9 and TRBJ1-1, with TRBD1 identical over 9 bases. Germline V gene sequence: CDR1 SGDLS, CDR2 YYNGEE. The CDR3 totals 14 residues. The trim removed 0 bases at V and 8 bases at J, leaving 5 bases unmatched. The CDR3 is CASSVAGGQGEAFF. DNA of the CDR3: TGTGCCAGCAGCGTAGCGGGGGGACAGGGCGAAGCTTTCTTT.

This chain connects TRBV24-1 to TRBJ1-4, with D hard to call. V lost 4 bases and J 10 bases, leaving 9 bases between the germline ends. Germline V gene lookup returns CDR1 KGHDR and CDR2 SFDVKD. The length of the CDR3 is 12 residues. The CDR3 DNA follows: TGTGCCACCAGTGACCAGGTTGGAAAACTGTTTTTT. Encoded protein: CATSDQVGKLFF.

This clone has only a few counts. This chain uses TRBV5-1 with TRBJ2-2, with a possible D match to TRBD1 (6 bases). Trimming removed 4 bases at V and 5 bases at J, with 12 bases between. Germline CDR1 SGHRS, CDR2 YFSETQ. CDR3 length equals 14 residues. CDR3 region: CASSPGQRTGELFF. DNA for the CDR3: TGCGCCAGCAGCCCAGGACAGAGAACCGGGGAGCTGTTTTTT.

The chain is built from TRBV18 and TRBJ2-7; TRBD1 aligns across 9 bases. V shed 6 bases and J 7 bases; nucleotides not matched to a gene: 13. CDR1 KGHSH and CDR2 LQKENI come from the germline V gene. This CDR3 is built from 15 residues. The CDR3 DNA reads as TGTGCCAGCTCCGCGATGGGACAGGGATTAGGGGAGCAGTACTTC. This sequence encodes CASSAMGQGLGEQYF.

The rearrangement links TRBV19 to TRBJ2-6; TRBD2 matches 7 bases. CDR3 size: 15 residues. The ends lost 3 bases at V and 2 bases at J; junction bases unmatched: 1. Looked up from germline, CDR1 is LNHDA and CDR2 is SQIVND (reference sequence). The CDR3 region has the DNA TGTGCCAGTAGTATGGGAGGGGCTGGGGCCAACGTCCTGACTTTC. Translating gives CASSMGGAGANVLTF.